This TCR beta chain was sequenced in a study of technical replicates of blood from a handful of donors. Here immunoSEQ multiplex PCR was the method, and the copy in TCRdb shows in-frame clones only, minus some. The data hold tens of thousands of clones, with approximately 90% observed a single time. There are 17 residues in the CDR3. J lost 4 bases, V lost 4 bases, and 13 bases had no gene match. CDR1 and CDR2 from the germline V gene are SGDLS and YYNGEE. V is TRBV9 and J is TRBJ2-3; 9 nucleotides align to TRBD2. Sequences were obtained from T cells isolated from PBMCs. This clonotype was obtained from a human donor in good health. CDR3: CASSPFGGTSRSDTQYF. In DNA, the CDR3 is TGTGCCAGCAGCCCCTTTGGAGGGACTAGCCGGTCAGATACGCAGTATTTT.